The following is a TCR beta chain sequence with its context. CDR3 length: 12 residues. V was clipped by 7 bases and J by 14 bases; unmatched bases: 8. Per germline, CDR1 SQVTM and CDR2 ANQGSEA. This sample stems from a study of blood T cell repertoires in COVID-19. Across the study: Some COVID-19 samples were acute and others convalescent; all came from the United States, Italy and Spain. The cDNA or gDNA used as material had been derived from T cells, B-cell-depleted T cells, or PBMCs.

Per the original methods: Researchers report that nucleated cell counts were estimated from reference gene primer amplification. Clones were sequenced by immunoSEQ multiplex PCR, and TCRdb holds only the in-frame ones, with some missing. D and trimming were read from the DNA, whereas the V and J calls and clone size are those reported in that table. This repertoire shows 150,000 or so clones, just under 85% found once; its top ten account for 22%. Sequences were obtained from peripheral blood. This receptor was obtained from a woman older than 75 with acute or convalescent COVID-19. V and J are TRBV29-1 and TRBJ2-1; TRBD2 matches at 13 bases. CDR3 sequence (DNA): TGCAGCGACTACGGACTAGCGGGAGTGAAGTTCTTC. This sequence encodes CSDYGLAGVKFF.